Presented here are 30 T cell receptor beta chains from one specimen sequenced in a study of T-cell reconstitution after alpha-beta-depleted transplantation in children. The TCRbeta library was prepared with unique molecular identifiers. MiXCR, applied by TCRdb to the PCR reads, yields one record per CDR3 protein. Altogether fewer than 500,000 distinct CDR3 sequences are present, roughly 44% being singletons, with the ten largest covering around 29%. This specimen consisted of PBMCs, obtained before TCRalphabeta/CD19-depleted stem cell transplant. These receptors were taken from a girl aged 2 to 9 with aplastic anemia, due to receive a stem cell transplant.

There are a few counts of this clonotype. CDR3 DNA sequence: TGCGCCAGCAGGAGGTCAGACAATTCACCCCTCCACTTT. This gives the protein CASRRSDNSPLHF. The chain carries TRBV5-1 and TRBJ1-6, with D unresolved. Germline loops: CDR1 SGHRS, CDR2 YFSETQ. V was trimmed by 5 bases and J by 7 bases, leaving 10 bases between them. The CDR3 has 13 amino acids. Combining the CDR3 with reference TRBV5-1 and TRBJ1-6 gives the whole variable domain KAGVTQTPRYLIKTRGQQVTLSCSPISGHRSVSWYQQTPGQGLQFLFEYFSETQRNKGNFPGRFSGRQFSNSRSEMNVSTLELGDSALYLCASRRSDNSPLHFGNGTRLTVT.

The genes are TRBV5-1 and TRBJ2-1; no clear D. The CDR3 consists of 13 residues. V was cut by 1 base and J by 9 bases, with 11 bases left in between. CDR1 and CDR2 (germline): SGHRS, YFSETQ. CDR3 in amino acids: CASSLSIESEQFF. The CDR3 DNA is TGCGCCAGCAGCTTGAGTATAGAGAGTGAGCAGTTCTTC.

This clonotype was observed at least ten times. The rearrangement uses TRBV12-3 or TRBV12-4 and TRBJ2-2; D gene ambiguous. The length of the CDR3 is 13 residues. Between the trimmed V and J ends, which lost 6 bases and 6 bases, there was a span of 11 bases. The CDR3 bases are TGTGCCAGCAGCCCTCAGCTCTCCGGGGAGCTGTTTTTT. This codes for CASSPQLSGELFF.

V is TRBV3-1 and J is TRBJ2-7; 7 nucleotides align to TRBD2. There are 14 residues in the CDR3. Germline CDR1 is LGHDT and CDR2 is YNNKEL (reference sequence). J gave up 7 bases and V 4 bases, and 10 bases lay outside the gene matches. The CDR3 DNA reads TGTGCCAGCAGCCCTGTACGGGAGGTGGAAGAGCAGTACTTC. The encoded protein is CASSPVREVEEQYF.

Only a few counts were recorded for this clonotype. The V call is TRBV14, the J call TRBJ2-6; no clear D gene. Germline-derived CDR1 and CDR2 are SGHDN and FVKESK. V lost 4 bases, J lost 0 bases, and 13 bases lay in between. The CDR3 totals 17 residues. CDR3 coding DNA: TGTGCCAGCAGCCGCCGGGCCACGACCTCTGGGGCCAACGTCCTGACTTTC. It codes for CASSRRATTSGANVLTF.

This clonotype was detected a few times. The chain couples TRBV6-5 to TRBJ2-7; the match to TRBD1 covers 8 bases. Trimming took 2 bases from V and 3 from J; bases not matched to a gene: 6. Germline V lookup: CDR1 MNHEY, CDR2 SVGAGI. This CDR3 is 15 amino acids long. The CDR3 sequence is CASSYDRGFFYEQYF. Here the CDR3 DNA reads TGTGCCAGCAGTTACGACAGGGGTTTCTTCTACGAGCAGTACTTC.

The chain uses TRBV28 and TRBJ1-2; a possible D gene is TRBD1 (5 bases). V lost 7 bases, J lost 4 bases, and 13 bases lay in between. The CDR3 runs 13 residues. Looked up from germline, CDR1 is MDHEN and CDR2 is SYDVKM. DNA of the CDR3: TGTGCCAGCACCGGCGGGGCACTCTATGGCTACACCTTC. Protein product: CASTGGALYGYTF.

This clonotype was observed at least ten times. The genes are TRBV20-1 and TRBJ2-1; D call uncertain. The CDR3 contains 12 residues. Trimming took 2 bases from V and 4 from J, leaving 6 bases between them. Germline CDR1 and CDR2: DFQATT and SNEGSKA (reference sequence). CDR3 region: CSARSVYNEQFF. The CDR3 DNA follows: TGCAGTGCTAGAAGTGTGTACAATGAGCAGTTCTTC.

The chain links TRBV5-1 to TRBJ1-4; 12 bases map to TRBD1. The CDR3 has 15 residues. The trim removed 5 bases at V and 7 bases at J, leaving 6 bases unmatched. Germline V CDR1 and CDR2: SGHRS, YFSETQ. CDR3 in DNA: TGCGCCAGCAGTTCCCGGGACAGGGGGCGTGAAAAACTGTTTTTT. Its translation is CASSSRDRGREKLFF.

This clonotype was recorded at least ten times. The chain employs TRBV28 and TRBJ2-1; 7 bases align to TRBD2. The CDR3 has 15 amino acids. Germline CDR1 and CDR2: MDHEN and SYDVKM. V trimming: 3 bases; J trimming: 7 bases; junction bases outside the gene matches: 9. The CDR3 loop is CASSFLWRETNEQFF. In nucleotides, the CDR3 is TGTGCCAGCAGTTTTCTGTGGCGGGAGACGAATGAGCAGTTCTTC.

The chain joins TRBV20-1 to TRBJ2-3, with TRBD2 matching over 9 bases. This CDR3 region has 16 residues. CDR1 DFQATT and CDR2 SNEGSKA come from the germline V gene (reference sequence). In nucleotides, the CDR3 is TGCAGGGCCCTGGGACTAGCTTCCTCTAGCACAGATACGCAGTATTTT. It specifies CRALGLASSSTDTQYF.

This clonotype showed up just a few times. V is TRBV5-1 and J is TRBJ2-7, with D hard to call. CDR1 is SGHRS, CDR2 YFSETQ, per germline. The CDR3 loop spans 14 amino acids. Trimming stripped 4 bases from V and 2 bases from J, with 13 bases between. In DNA form, the CDR3 reads TGCGCCAGCAGCCGAGGAGTCTGGACCTACGAGCAGTACTTC. Translation gives CASSRGVWTYEQYF.

V and J are TRBV5-1 and TRBJ2-5, with TRBD1 matching over 8 bases. Germline loops: CDR1 SGHRS, CDR2 YFSETQ. Losses at the gene ends were 1 base for V and 4 bases for J; bases not matched to a gene: 9. This CDR3 is 16 amino acids long. This chain's CDR3 is CASSLRTGFRSETQYF. CDR3 DNA: TGCGCCAGCAGCTTGCGGACAGGGTTCCGTTCAGAGACCCAGTACTTC.

V and J are TRBV29-1 and TRBJ2-1; TRBD2 matches 12 bases. The CDR3 loop spans 17 amino acids. From germline, CDR1 is SQVTM and CDR2 ANQGSEA. With 5 bases clipped from V and 4 bases from J, the junction kept 12 bases outside the gene matches. In DNA, the CDR3 is TGCAGCGTTTCGTTGCTAGCGGGAGGGCCGAGGTACAATGAGCAGTTCTTC. Encoded protein: CSVSLLAGGPRYNEQFF.

The chain joins TRBV5-5 to TRBJ2-2, with a possible D match to TRBD2 (6 bases). V lost 4 bases to trimming and J lost 7 bases, with 17 bases between them. Germline loops: CDR1 SGHKS, CDR2 YYEKEE (reference sequence). The CDR3 extends over 15 amino acids. CDR3 DNA sequence: TGTGCCAGCAGCGATGTCGGGGGATCCTTCGGGGAGCTGTTTTTT. Encoded protein: CASSDVGGSFGELFF.

This chain links TRBV10-3 with TRBJ1-1; D possibly corresponds to TRBD1 (5 bases). Per the germline V gene, CDR1 is ENHRY and CDR2 is SYGVKD. The V and J ends lost 0 bases and 0 bases respectively, with 11 bases between them. The CDR3 totals 16 residues. CDR3 nucleotides: TGTGCCATCAGTGAGTCTTGGCGGGGGATGAACACTGAAGCTTTCTTT. Translated, it gives CAISESWRGMNTEAFF.

The chain uses TRBV20-1 and TRBJ2-3, with D maybe TRBD1 (6 bases). CDR1 is DFQATT, CDR2 SNEGSKA, per germline (reference sequence). The CDR3 consists of 14 residues. Trimming stripped 3 bases from V and 4 bases from J, with 14 bases between. This CDR3 is CSASRGSAPDTQYF. As DNA, the CDR3 is TGCAGTGCTAGCAGGGGATCGGCCCCAGATACGCAGTATTTT.

The gene calls are TRBV6-1 and TRBJ2-5; perhaps TRBD1 as D (5 bases). Trimming removed 5 bases at V and 7 bases at J, with 17 bases between. This CDR3 is built from 14 residues. CDR1 MNHNS and CDR2 SASEGT come from the germline V gene. The chain's CDR3 is CASSPLDNVGTQYF. The CDR3 region has the DNA TGTGCCAGCAGTCCTCTGGACAATGTGGGGACCCAGTACTTC.

The chain recombines TRBV28 with TRBJ2-3, with 9 bases that match TRBD1. The CDR3 totals 18 residues. With V trimmed by 0 bases and J by 0 bases, 7 bases remained unmatched. CDR1 MDHEN and CDR2 SYDVKM come from the germline V gene. CDR3 bases: TGTGCCAGCAGTTTATGGGACAGGGGTATCACTAGCACAGATACGCAGTATTTT. Its protein product is CASSLWDRGITSTDTQYF.

V and J are TRBV7-9 and TRBJ2-4; TRBD1 agrees at 10 bases. Germline lookup yields CDR1 SEHNR and CDR2 FQNEAQ (reference sequence). J lost 7 bases, V lost 5 bases, and 5 bases had no gene match. CDR3 length: 14 residues. The CDR3 region is CASSPRTGGNIQYF. The CDR3 nucleotides are TGTGCCAGCAGCCCAAGGACAGGGGGGAACATTCAGTACTTC.

The V gene is TRBV4-1, the J gene TRBJ2-7, with D uncertain. Trimming left V 0 bases short and J 2 bases short, with 14 bases between. Germline V gene sequence: CDR1 MGHRA, CDR2 YSYEKL. The CDR3 runs to 16 residues. CDR3 sequence: CASSQDPGATTYEQYF. The CDR3 region has the DNA TGCGCCAGCAGCCAAGACCCCGGAGCGACGACCTACGAGCAGTACTTC.

This clonotype was seen only once. The genes are TRBV29-1 and TRBJ2-1, with D possibly being TRBD1 (6 bases). This CDR3 is 16 amino acids long. Germline values: CDR1 SQVTM, CDR2 ANQGSEA. V was shortened by 6 bases and J by 7 bases, with 25 bases between the two germline ends. The CDR3 coding sequence is TGCAGCGTCCAGGGGCGGCATCGGGGTTCCCGAAATGAGCAGTTCTTC. Translated, it gives CSVQGRHRGSRNEQFF.

This clonotype occurred many times. V gene TRBV20-1 combines with J gene TRBJ1-1; possibly TRBD1 for D (5 bases). Trimming stripped 6 bases from V and 8 bases from J, with 13 bases between. The CDR3 spans 11 residues. Germline V gene lookup returns CDR1 DFQATT and CDR2 SNEGSKA (reference sequence). CDR3 loop: CSALRDLEAFF. The CDR3 region has the DNA TGCAGTGCGCTCCGGGACCTGGAAGCTTTCTTT.

This chain links TRBV19 with TRBJ2-1, with 11 bases that match TRBD2. Germline trimming cut 3 bases from V and 7 bases from J; bases unmatched to any gene: 5. Looked up from germline, CDR1 is LNHDA and CDR2 is SQIVND (reference sequence). This CDR3 comprises 15 residues. DNA of the CDR3: TGTGCCAGTAGTATTTCGGCTAGCGGGAGGAATGAGCAGTTCTTC. Translated, it gives CASSISASGRNEQFF.

This clonotype was detected a few times. The chain uses TRBV3-1 and TRBJ2-3; 8 bases agree with TRBD2. Germline CDR1 and CDR2: LGHDT and YNNKEL (reference sequence). The CDR3 totals 15 residues. J lost 3 bases, V lost 4 bases, and 6 bases had no gene match. The CDR3 reads CASSPGTSKTDTQYF. CDR3 coding DNA: TGTGCCAGCAGCCCCGGGACTAGTAAGACAGATACGCAGTATTTT.

V gene TRBV28 combines with J gene TRBJ1-5, with TRBD1 as a possible D gene (5 bases). Trimming cost V 5 bases and J 1 base, with 12 bases left between them. The germline CDR1 and CDR2 sequences are MDHEN and SYDVKM. The CDR3 length is 15 residues. The CDR3 loop is CASSPSRGSNQPQHF. The CDR3 DNA reads TGTGCCAGCAGTCCCTCCCGGGGGAGCAATCAGCCCCAGCATTTT. The entire variable domain, with the rest obtained from reference TRBV28 and TRBJ1-5, is as follows: DVKVTQSSRYLVKRTGEKVFLECVQDMDHENMFWYRQDPGLGLRLIYFSYDVKMKEKGDIPEGYSVSREKKERFSLILESASTNQTSMYLCASSPSRGSNQPQHFGDGTRLSIL.

This sequence joins TRBV10-3 and TRBJ2-1, with a weak D call TRBD1 (6 bases). From germline, CDR1 is ENHRY and CDR2 SYGVKD. Trimming stripped 8 bases from V and 0 bases from J, with 11 bases between. This CDR3 spans 14 amino acids. The CDR3 reads CAISRGSSYNEQFF. The DNA for the CDR3 is TGTGCCATCTCGAGGGGGAGCTCCTACAATGAGCAGTTCTTC.

V and J are TRBV28 and TRBJ2-5; unclear D gene. Germline CDR1 and CDR2: MDHEN and SYDVKM. This CDR3 is built from 15 residues. Trimming left V 5 bases short and J 5 bases short, with 18 bases between. The CDR3 DNA sequence: TGTGCCAGCAGTCTCTCCCCGGCCCGACGGGAGACCCAGTACTTC. Translated: CASSLSPARRETQYF.

The chain carries TRBV30 and TRBJ2-7; 11 nucleotides line up with TRBD2. This CDR3 contains 15 residues. After removal of 0 bases from V and 3 bases from J, the junction contained 4 bases not matched to a gene. Germline assignment: CDR1 GTSNPN and CDR2 SVGIG (reference sequence). The CDR3 spells CAWSVQLAGVYEQYF. The CDR3 DNA sequence: TGTGCCTGGAGTGTACAACTAGCGGGAGTCTACGAGCAGTACTTC.

V and J are TRBV28 and TRBJ2-1; tentatively, D is TRBD1 or TRBD2 (5 bases each). The CDR3 runs 16 residues. V was shortened by 8 bases and J by 0 bases, with 17 bases between the two germline ends. CDR1 MDHEN and CDR2 SYDVKM come from the germline V gene. CDR3 loop: CASLGSGRSSYNEQFF. In nucleotides, the CDR3 is TGTGCCAGCTTGGGGTCGGGACGGAGCTCCTACAATGAGCAGTTCTTC. The full variable domain, its missing parts supplied by reference TRBV28 and TRBJ2-1, is DVKVTQSSRYLVKRTGEKVFLECVQDMDHENMFWYRQDPGLGLRLIYFSYDVKMKEKGDIPEGYSVSREKKERFSLILESASTNQTSMYLCASLGSGRSSYNEQFFGPGTRLTVL.